Listed here are 27 T cell receptor beta chains from one sample, sequenced in a study of cytomegalovirus exposure and HLA in healthy donors. PCR was performed using 60 Vbeta and 13 Jbeta primers. Method: immunoSEQ multiplex PCR; TCRdb's copy keeps in-frame clones and lacks some. The table shows 95,000 to 150,000 clones, with about 81% occurring only once. Sequencing used PBMCs. The receptors were sampled from a woman aged 45-65 years in good health and CMV-seropositive.

The J gene is TRBJ2-1, the V gene TRBV7-3; TRBD1 aligns across 7 bases. The CDR3 has 14 amino acids. V lost 5 bases to trimming and J lost 5 bases; unmatched junction nucleotides: 6. Germline CDR1 is SGHTA and CDR2 is FQGTGA. CDR3: CASSPGGADNEQFF. The CDR3 DNA is TGTGCCAGCAGCCCAGGGGGAGCCGACAATGAGCAGTTCTTC.

The chain uses TRBV5-4 and TRBJ2-1; 10 bases fit TRBD2. The CDR3 totals 15 residues. Germline V gives CDR1 SGHNT, CDR2 YYREEE (reference sequence). The trim removed 5 bases at V and 8 bases at J, leaving 10 bases unmatched. Here the CDR3 reads CASSIAGGGRDEQFF. In nucleotides, the CDR3 is TGTGCCAGCAGTATAGCGGGGGGAGGGAGGGATGAGCAGTTCTTC.

This clone has just a few counts. The J gene is TRBJ2-7, the V gene TRBV20-1; D might be TRBD1 (5 bases). Germline CDR1 reads DFQATT; CDR2 reads SNEGSKA (reference sequence). CDR3 length: 11 residues. The V end lost 0 bases, the J end lost 5 bases, and 5 bases lay between the germline ends. This CDR3 is CSARDRDEQYF. The CDR3 DNA follows: TGCAGTGCTAGAGACAGGGACGAGCAGTACTTC.

The chain recombines TRBV9 with TRBJ2-1, with TRBD2 identical over 8 bases. Germline values: CDR1 SGDLS, CDR2 YYNGEE. The V segment lost 0 bases and the J segment 6 bases; nucleotides outside the gene matches: 5. The CDR3 contains 15 residues. As DNA, the CDR3 is TGTGCCAGCAGCGTAGATCGCGGGAGGAGCAATGAGCAGTTCTTC. Translation: CASSVDRGRSNEQFF.

V usage is TRBV7-3 and J usage is TRBJ2-5; 7 nucleotides agree with TRBD2. The ends lost 2 bases at V and 5 bases at J; junction bases unmatched: 8. Germline V gene lookup returns CDR1 SGHTA and CDR2 FQGTGA. The CDR3 extends over 15 amino acids. Written as DNA, the CDR3 is TGTGCCAGCAGCTTAGGGCGGGGGAAAAGTGAGACCCAGTACTTC. It is translated as CASSLGRGKSETQYF.

The chain has TRBV30 and TRBJ1-3; possible D gene TRBD1, 5 bases. This CDR3 is built from 15 residues. Germline assignment: CDR1 GTSNPN and CDR2 SVGIG (reference sequence). Trimming cost V 4 bases and J 3 bases, with 16 bases left between them. The CDR3: CAWKVGPGGGNTIYF. For the CDR3, the DNA is TGTGCCTGGAAGGTGGGGCCGGGGGGTGGAAACACCATATATTTT.

V is TRBV7-9 and J is TRBJ2-3, with D perhaps matching TRBD1 (5 bases). Germline V gene sequence: CDR1 SEHNR, CDR2 FQNEAQ (reference sequence). The CDR3 has 16 residues. Trimming took off 10 bases at V and 5 bases at J, with 25 bases between the two ends. This CDR3 is CATSQSRDSGGDTQYF. The CDR3 bases are TGTGCCACCTCACAGAGCCGAGACAGTGGTGGAGATACGCAGTATTTT.

Here the CDR3 DNA reads TGTGCCAGCAGAGGACTAGCGGTTGAGCAGTTCTTC. This translates into CASRGLAVEQFF. V is TRBV6-6 and J is TRBJ2-1, with 10 bases fitting TRBD2. Trimming took 6 bases from V and 9 from J; bases not matched to a gene: 2. There are 12 residues in the CDR3. CDR1 is MNHNY, CDR2 SVGAGI, per germline (reference sequence).

The J gene is TRBJ1-2, the V gene TRBV4-3; 10 positions agree with TRBD1. Germline V gives CDR1 LGHNA, CDR2 YSLEER. The CDR3 contains 17 residues. Germline trimming cut 0 bases from V and 2 bases from J; bases unmatched to any gene: 6. The CDR3 DNA reads TGCGCCAGCAGCCAAGAACTACCGGGACAGGGGAACTATGGCTACACCTTC. It translates to CASSQELPGQGNYGYTF.

This clone was seen more than once but under ten times. The V call is TRBV10-3, the J call TRBJ1-1; 8 nucleotides agree with TRBD1. The length of the CDR3 is 15 residues. Germline V gene sequence: CDR1 ENHRY, CDR2 SYGVKD. The J segment lost 5 bases and the V segment lost 7 bases, leaving 12 bases of the junction unmatched. CDR3 nucleotides: TGTGCCATCACTACCCCCACAGGGGGAAGGACTGAAGCTTTCTTT. Translation gives CAITTPTGGRTEAFF.

This clone was counted only a few times. V and J are TRBV19 and TRBJ1-1; 7 nucleotides align to TRBD1. From germline, CDR1 is LNHDA and CDR2 SQIVND (reference sequence). The CDR3 loop spans 14 amino acids. V was clipped by 6 bases and J by 0 bases; unmatched bases: 4. The CDR3 DNA reads as TGTGCCAGTAGCCCCGGACAGGTGAACACTGAAGCTTTCTTT. This translates into CASSPGQVNTEAFF.

This clone has only a few counts. The chain employs TRBV7-9 and TRBJ1-2; 8 bases are a match to TRBD1. V shed 5 bases, J shed 7 bases, and the junction held 12 bases outside the gene matches. The CDR3 length is 15 residues. Germline CDR1 is SEHNR and CDR2 is FQNEAQ (reference sequence). DNA for the CDR3: TGTGCCAGCAGCGTGGACAGGGCGGCTATTTTTGGCTACACCTTC. This encodes CASSVDRAAIFGYTF.

The chain uses TRBV4-1 and TRBJ2-4, with a weak D call TRBD2 (6 bases). V lost 1 base, J lost 12 bases, and 13 bases lay in between. This CDR3 is 13 amino acids long. CDR1 and CDR2 (germline): MGHRA, YSYEKL. The CDR3 protein is CASSQGLAFGQYF. Written as DNA, the CDR3 is TGCGCCAGCAGCCAAGGGCTAGCGTTCGGTCAGTACTTC.

As to this clone: One end of the junction is discordant with germline, which a read error may explain. The genes are TRBV7-7 and TRBJ2-1; D remains ambiguous. CDR1 SSHAT and CDR2 FNYEAQ come from the germline V gene (reference sequence). The CDR3 totals 13 residues. The CDR3 is CASSFRRGNEQFF. As DNA, the CDR3 is TGTGCTAGCAGCTTTCGGAGAGGCAATGAGCAGTTCTTC.

The chain joins TRBV7-2 to TRBJ2-7; 7 bases align to TRBD2. The CDR3 sequence is 15 residues long. The germline CDR1 and CDR2 sequences are SGHTA and FQGNSA. V shed 3 bases, J shed 0 bases, and the junction held 5 bases outside the gene matches. DNA for the CDR3: TGTGCCAGCAGCTTCTACGGGAGGACCTCCTACGAGCAGTACTTC. Amino acids: CASSFYGRTSYEQYF.

A note on this clone: A read error may produce the germline difference seen at one junction end. The V and J genes are TRBV13 and TRBJ2-5; D is ambiguous. Germline loops: CDR1 PRHDT, CDR2 FYEKMQ (reference sequence). This CDR3 spans 17 amino acids. The CDR3 reads CASSPRVDPSPQEAQYF. The CDR3 DNA reads TGTGCCAGCAGCCCCCGTGTCGACCCCTCCCCCCAAGAGGCCCAGTACTTC.

The chain combines TRBV2 with TRBJ2-7; 15 bases align to TRBD2. Germline V CDR1 and CDR2: SNHLY, FYNNEI. The CDR3 extends over 13 amino acids. V was pared by 8 bases and J by 6 bases, with 2 bases of the junction left unmatched. The CDR3 loop is CASQGLAGGEQYF. The DNA for the CDR3 is TGTGCCAGCCAGGGACTAGCGGGAGGCGAGCAGTACTTC.

The genes are TRBV7-9 and TRBJ1-2, with 7 bases lining up with TRBD1. Germline lookup yields CDR1 SEHNR and CDR2 FQNEAQ (reference sequence). V lost 5 bases to trimming and J lost 6 bases; unmatched junction nucleotides: 6. This CDR3 region has 13 residues. The CDR3 DNA sequence: TGTGCCAGCAGCCCTAGACAGGGCGATGGCTACACCTTC. It specifies CASSPRQGDGYTF.

The rearrangement uses TRBV11-2 and TRBJ2-3; 8 positions agree with TRBD2. This CDR3 contains 16 residues. Germline assignment: CDR1 SGHAT and CDR2 FQNNGV. J lost 3 bases, V lost 2 bases, and 7 bases had no gene match. CDR3 protein: CASSLIVGTRTDTQYF. Here the CDR3 DNA reads TGTGCCAGCAGCTTAATCGTCGGGACTAGAACAGATACGCAGTATTTT. The complete variable domain, with remaining parts taken from reference TRBV11-2 and TRBJ2-3, reads EAGVAQSPRYKIIEKRQSVAFWCNPISGHATLYWYQQILGQGPKLLIQFQNNGVVDDSQLPKDRFSAERLKGVDSTLKIQPAKLEDSAVYLCASSLIVGTRTDTQYFGPGTRLTVL.

CDR3 amino acids: CASSLGGRGTYQETQYF. The CDR3 coding sequence is TGTGCCAGCAGCCTCGGAGGGCGCGGGACTTACCAAGAGACCCAGTACTTC. The V gene is TRBV4-2, the J gene TRBJ2-5; D is possibly TRBD2 (6 bases). This CDR3 has 17 amino acids. From germline, CDR1 is LGHNA and CDR2 YNFKEQ. Deletions cut 4 bases from V and 0 bases from J, with 18 bases between.

J is TRBJ2-4 and V is TRBV18; 7 positions agree with TRBD2. The germline V gene encodes CDR1 KGHSH and CDR2 LQKENI. The length of the CDR3 is 16 residues. V trimming: 3 bases; J trimming: 1 base; junction bases outside the gene matches: 6. DNA for the CDR3: TGTGCCAGCTCACCGAGGGGAGGGGAGGCCAAAAACATTCAGTACTTC. Translation: CASSPRGGEAKNIQYF.

The DNA for the CDR3 is TGTGCTAGTGGTTTGGTACAAAGGGGTAACACTGAAGCTTTCTTT. Translated, it gives CASGLVQRGNTEAFF. The chain combines TRBV12-5 with TRBJ1-1; tentative D call: TRBD1 (5 bases). V shed 0 bases and J shed 2 bases, with 10 bases lying between them. The V gene's germline CDR1 is LGHNT and CDR2 FRNRAP. The CDR3 consists of 15 residues.

The chain employs TRBV15 and TRBJ2-7, with 10 bases lining up with TRBD1. V was clipped by 8 bases and J by 2 bases; unmatched bases: 6. The length of the CDR3 is 14 residues. Looked up from germline, CDR1 is LNHNV and CDR2 is YYDKDF (reference sequence). The CDR3 coding sequence is TGTGCCACCCGAAGGACAGGGGGGACCTACGAGCAGTACTTC. Protein product: CATRRTGGTYEQYF.

This chain uses TRBV6-5 with TRBJ1-1, with 7 nucleotides matching TRBD1. Germline V gene data show CDR1 as MNHEY and CDR2 as SVGAGI. The V and J ends lost 2 bases and 3 bases, in that order; junction bases with no gene match: 6. The CDR3 totals 15 residues. DNA for the CDR3: TGTGCCAGCAGTTACCCCGGACAGGAGGACACTGAAGCTTTCTTT. This encodes CASSYPGQEDTEAFF.

The sample holds a few counts of this clone. V gene TRBV18 combines with J gene TRBJ1-2; 7 bases fit TRBD1. The length of the CDR3 is 14 residues. CDR1 and CDR2 from the germline V gene are KGHSH and LQKENI. J gave up 7 bases and V 0 bases, and 5 bases lay outside the gene matches. The CDR3 loop is CASSPPQGLGGYTF. The CDR3, as DNA: TGTGCCAGCTCACCACCACAGGGGTTAGGTGGCTACACCTTC.

The chain joins TRBV27 to TRBJ1-2; 7 bases match TRBD1. The CDR3 totals 14 residues. CDR1 and CDR2 (germline): MNHEY, SMNVEV (reference sequence). The trim removed 6 bases at V and 2 bases at J, leaving 6 bases unmatched. The CDR3 spells CASSRTGDNYGYTF. Written as DNA, the CDR3 is TGTGCCAGCAGCAGAACAGGGGACAACTATGGCTACACCTTC.

This rearrangement joins TRBV10-3 to TRBJ2-1; 7 positions agree with TRBD2. Germline V gives CDR1 ENHRY, CDR2 SYGVKD. The V gene end was trimmed by 0 bases and the J gene end by 9 bases; junction bases not matched to a gene: 5. This CDR3 is built from 14 residues. This CDR3 reads CAISESWTSGEQFF. CDR3 nucleotides: TGTGCCATCAGTGAGTCTTGGACTAGTGGTGAGCAGTTCTTC.